This is a list of T cell receptor beta chains from one sample in a study of T-cell memory formation after mild COVID-19. TCRdb called the 5' RACE reads again in MiXCR, with one record for every CDR3 protein. The repertoire consists of approximately 290,000 distinct CDR3 sequences, with around 19% occurring once and the leading ten covering 20% to 25%. Material for sequencing was PBMCs or a T cell subset sorted from them (not recorded which). These receptors originate from a man aged 18-30 years who had mild COVID-19 (a few samples of this study predate the infection). Cell type and time point are not known. Each CDR3 is given with its conserved first and last residue. D genes are given only for firm matches. Not every row has a clone size; where given, it reads once, few, many or a size class.

d_call clone_size j_call v_call cdr3_length cdr3_nt cdr3_aa
- - TRBJ2-5 TRBV3-1 16 TGTGCCAGCAGCCAAGGGCTAGCGCCCCCCCGGGAGACCCAGTACTTC CASSQGLAPPRETQYF
- few TRBJ2-5 TRBV20-1 12 TGCAGTGCTAGAACGATGTCAGAGACCCAGTACTTC CSARTMSETQYF
- few TRBJ1-1 TRBV7-6 13 TGTGCCAGCAGCTTACTGGTGGCCACTGAAGCTTTCTTT CASSLLVATEAFF
- - TRBJ2-1 TRBV5-1 15 TGCGCCAGCAGATTGACAGGTGGAAGCTACAATGAGCAGTTCTTC CASRLTGGSYNEQFF
- - TRBJ1-1 TRBV9 14 TGTGCCAGCAGCGCCCTGGAGGGGGACACTGAAGCTTTCTTT CASSALEGDTEAFF
- many TRBJ2-2 TRBV7-2 16 TGTGCCAGCAGCTTAGTGGCTAGCCAGAACACCGGGGAGCTGTTTTTT CASSLVASQNTGELFF
TRBD2 - TRBJ2-1 TRBV7-2 15 TGTGCCAGCGGGGCTTTGGCGGGGGTCGGCAATGAGCAGTTCTTC CASGALAGVGNEQFF
- few TRBJ2-7 TRBV6-5 12 TGTGCCAGCAGTTCGTACCCGGGACCAGGGCACTTC CASSSYPGPGHF
- - TRBJ2-5 TRBV29-1 13 TGCAGCGTTGCTCAGGGTTTGGTGGAGACCCAGTACTTC CSVAQGLVETQYF
TRBD2 few TRBJ2-1 TRBV27 17 TGTGCCAGCAGTTCAATACTAGCGGGGCTATCCTACAATGAGCAGTTCTTC CASSSILAGLSYNEQFF
- - TRBJ2-7 TRBV7-2 13 TGTGCCAGCAGTCCTGGAACCCGGCGGGAGCAGTACTTC CASSPGTRREQYF
TRBD2 many TRBJ2-1 TRBV24-1 16 TGTGCCACCAGTGACCCCGGGACTAGCGGTACGGATGAGCAGTTCTTC CATSDPGTSGTDEQFF
- few TRBJ1-5 TRBV9 14 TGTGCCAGCAGCGCCTCAGGGGCCAATCAGCCCCAGCATTTT CASSASGANQPQHF
- - TRBJ1-6 TRBV6-2/TRBV6-3 13 TGTGCCAGCAGGGTCGGGGTCGGATCACCCCTCCACTTT CASRVGVGSPLHF
TRBD1 few TRBJ1-1 TRBV12-3/TRBV12-4 16 TGTGCCAGCAGTTTAGCGCTTGGACAGGGGGCTCCTGAAGCTTTCTTT CASSLALGQGAPEAFF
- - TRBJ2-3 TRBV12-3/TRBV12-4 12 TGTGCCAGCAGTTCCCTCCGAGATACGCAGTATTTT CASSSLRDTQYF
- - TRBJ2-6 TRBV5-1 16 TGCGCCAGCAGCCTCCCGGAGAGGGCCGGGGCCAACGTCCTGACTTTC CASSLPERAGANVLTF
- - TRBJ2-3 TRBV30 11 TGTGCCTGGAGTACCGCAGATACGCAGTATTTT CAWSTADTQYF
- - TRBJ1-1 TRBV5-1 14 TGCGCCAGCAGCTTAATTACAAAGGACACTGAAGCTTTCTTT CASSLITKDTEAFF
- - TRBJ2-5 TRBV9 16 TGTGCCAGCAGCGTCCGGGGCAACTTAGGAAGGGAGACCCAGTACTTC CASSVRGNLGRETQYF
- few TRBJ2-2 TRBV9 11 TGTGCCAGCAGCGGATCCGGGGAGCTGTTTTTT CASSGSGELFF
TRBD1 - TRBJ2-2 TRBV6-2/TRBV6-3 15 TGTGCCAGCAGTTCCGGGACAGTAAAAACCGGGGAGCTGTTTTTT CASSSGTVKTGELFF
- - TRBJ1-1 TRBV7-9 14 TGTGCCAGCAGCTTCGGATTTGTGAACACTGAAGCTTTCTTT CASSFGFVNTEAFF
- - TRBJ2-2 TRBV24-1 17 TGTGCCACCAGTGATTACCTTCGGACGGCGAACACCGGGGAGCTGTTTTTT CATSDYLRTANTGELFF
- - TRBJ1-2 TRBV2 12 TGTGCCAGCAGACCCTCGGACAGAGGCTACACCTTC CASRPSDRGYTF